The rows below give T cell receptor beta chains drawn from one sample of a study of immune heterogeneity within non-small cell lung tumors. MiXCR, applied by TCRdb to the multiplex PCR reads, yields one record per CDR3 protein. The repertoire holds about 21,000 distinct CDR3 sequences, with more than 25% as singletons. Sequencing used lung tumor tissue. These receptors all come from a middle-aged man with non-small cell lung cancer. The CDR3 runs from the conserved cysteine through the conserved F or W. Size values are once, few and many counts, or a class for expanded clones, and some rows have none.

clone_size	v_call	j_call	cdr3_aa
few	TRBV20-1	TRBJ2-7	CSALRLAGSYEQYF
NA	TRBV30	TRBJ2-3	CAWRPGQGFIVDTQYF
few	TRBV6-5	TRBJ2-1	CASSTRGSYNEQFF
NA	TRBV4-1	TRBJ1-4	CASSQEPGTEKLFF
many	TRBV30	TRBJ1-3	CAWSVGGVGGNTIYF
NA	TRBV7-9	TRBJ2-1	CASSVGYEQFF
NA	TRBV7-3	TRBJ2-5	CASSFGSQETQYF
NA	TRBV6-1	TRBJ2-7	CASIPGHAYEQYF
NA	TRBV18	TRBJ2-3	CASSSRLADSTDTQYF
NA	TRBV9	TRBJ2-5	CASSGLAGGLETRYF
medium-sized	TRBV18	TRBJ2-7	CASSPPGITYEQYF
NA	TRBV12-3/TRBV12-4	TRBJ1-1	CASRPSRSEALF
many	TRBV19	TRBJ2-1	CASSITKSSYNEQFF
NA	TRBV4-3	TRBJ2-5	CASSQATGGTETQYF
many	TRBV20-1	TRBJ2-7	CSARDPGTGGRWEQYF
few	TRBV20-1	TRBJ2-5	CSARRTRDSQTQYF
NA	TRBV10-3	TRBJ2-6	CAISEGASGANVLTF
many	TRBV11-2	TRBJ2-7	CASSLGTGSYEQYF
NA	TRBV7-9	TRBJ2-1	CASSLGWASGRAPYNEQFF
NA	TRBV2	TRBJ2-3	CAIIRDSGGPDTQYF
NA	TRBV5-5	TRBJ1-2	CASSLTADGGDGYTF
many	TRBV19	TRBJ2-7	CASSPGGGSAYEQYF